This T cell receptor (beta chain) emerged from a study of T cell repertoires in cytomegalovirus infection. Study-level background: Newly reported HLA-C-restricted and thoroughly characterized HLA-B-restricted CMV epitopes were employed. Public TCR beta signatures marked donors with CMV infection and the matching HLA.

General study findings and limits: HLA-C-restricted CMV-specific TCR beta clonotypes were dominant in the ex vivo response. Adding up the frequency of public TCR beta families identified people who carried CMV plus the relevant HLA.

From the reads, TCRdb called clonotypes with MiXCR, one entry per CDR3 protein. The table shows approximately 1,000,000 distinct CDR3 sequences, with approximately 31% occurring only once. Per germline, CDR1 DFQATT and CDR2 SNEGSKA (reference sequence). The junction had 7 bases not matched to a gene; V was cut back by 3 bases and J by 2 bases. There are 14 residues in the CDR3. With respect to this clonotype: The antigen is undetermined.

This chain connects TRBV20-1 to TRBJ2-7; 7 bases fit TRBD1. The source was cultured CD8+ T cells from PBMCs, collected from culture after CMV antigen stimulation. The TCR sequence derives from a human donor in good health (CMV status not recorded). Some clones in this sample may be carry-over from other donors' samples. DNA for the CDR3: TGCAGTGCTAGTTTGAAGGACAGGACCTACGAGCAGTACTTC. It specifies CSASLKDRTYEQYF.